This entry lists 16 T cell receptor beta chains sequenced from one sample in a study of blood T cell repertoires in COVID-19 (dated by TCRdb to the early 2020s). Library construction relied on the immunoSEQ multiplex PCR assay. TCRdb re-hosts the immuneACCESS table, in-frame sequences only. Its copies lack some clones; in the studies checked, an unresolved V gene accounts for under half of them, and the cause for the rest is not known. This sample holds around 150,000 clones; around 80% were observed only once. 7.3% of the sample goes to the ten largest clones. The source material was PBMCs or T cells enriched from blood (not recorded which). These receptors came from a man aged 50 or older who had recovered from COVID-19.

This clone was observed a few times. The gene calls are TRBV7-9 and TRBJ2-3; no clear D. The CDR3 extends over 11 amino acids. Germline V gene lookup returns CDR1 SEHNR and CDR2 FQNEAQ (reference sequence). With 3 bases removed from V and 4 bases from J, the gap between germline ends came to 2 bases. The CDR3 sequence: CASSFSDTQYF. CDR3 DNA: TGTGCCAGCAGCTTCTCAGATACGCAGTATTTT.

The genes are TRBV11-3 and TRBJ2-1; a weak D match, TRBD2 (5 bases). The CDR3 consists of 18 residues. Germline assignment: CDR1 SGHNT and CDR2 YENEEA. V was trimmed by 5 bases and J by 0 bases, leaving 20 bases between them. CDR3 sequence: CASSPSGVSRGSYNEQFF. For the CDR3, the DNA is TGTGCCAGCAGCCCCTCGGGCGTTAGTCGGGGCTCCTACAATGAGCAGTTCTTC.

This clone was observed a single time. The chain has TRBV27 and TRBJ2-7; the D gene is possibly TRBD1 (6 bases). V was clipped by 4 bases and J by 2 bases, with 15 bases between them. This CDR3 contains 15 residues. Germline V gives CDR1 MNHEY, CDR2 SMNVEV (reference sequence). The DNA for the CDR3 is TGTGCCAGCAGTTCGACACAGGGTTTCACCTACGAGCAGTACTTC. It encodes CASSSTQGFTYEQYF.

V gene TRBV27 combines with J gene TRBJ1-2; the D gene is possibly TRBD1 (5 bases). V was pared by 6 bases and J by 0 bases, with 8 bases between. CDR3 size: 13 residues. Germline-derived CDR1 and CDR2 are MNHEY and SMNVEV (reference sequence). The CDR3 DNA follows: TGTGCCAGCAGGGGACTAACTAACTATGGCTACACCTTC. It yields the protein CASRGLTNYGYTF.

V is TRBV4-2 and J is TRBJ2-2; a weak D match, TRBD1 (6 bases). V was cut by 7 bases and J by 4 bases, with 19 bases left in between. The germline V gene has CDR1 LGHNA and CDR2 YNFKEQ. The CDR3 has 16 residues. The CDR3 DNA reads TGTGCCAGCACCCTTTTTGAGGACAGCCCCACCGGGGAGCTGTTTTTT. Its translation: CASTLFEDSPTGELFF.

The V and J genes are TRBV7-2 and TRBJ1-6; tentative D call: TRBD1 (5 bases). The V end was cut by 1 base, the J end by 10 bases, with 11 bases between. The germline V gene encodes CDR1 SGHTA and CDR2 FQGNSA. There are 14 residues in the CDR3. DNA for the CDR3: TGTGCCAGCAGCTTAGAGCCGGCAGGGTCACCCCTCCACTTT. This translates into CASSLEPAGSPLHF.

The rearrangement links TRBV13 to TRBJ2-7; 11 bases are shared with TRBD1. The germline V gene has CDR1 PRHDT and CDR2 FYEKMQ (reference sequence). The J segment lost 5 bases and the V segment lost 4 bases, leaving 10 bases of the junction unmatched. The CDR3 runs 16 residues. The CDR3, as DNA: TGTGCCAGCAGCTCCCCTTCCTGGGACAGGGGGAACGAGCAGTACTTC. This translates into CASSSPSWDRGNEQYF. The whole variable domain, filled in from reference TRBV13 and TRBJ2-7, reads AAGVIQSPRHLIKEKRETATLKCYPIPRHDTVYWYQQGPGQDPQFLISFYEKMQSDKGSIPDRFSAQQFSDYHSELNMSSLELGDSALYFCASSSPSWDRGNEQYFGPGTRLTVT.

The genes are TRBV12-5 and TRBJ1-5; 11 nucleotides align to TRBD1. CDR1 is LGHNT, CDR2 FRNRAP, per germline. This CDR3 is built from 15 residues. Trimming removed 3 bases from V and 11 bases from J; junction bases left unmatched: 9. CDR3 sequence: CASGFRDRGGPAQHF. CDR3 coding DNA: TGTGCTAGTGGTTTCCGGGACAGGGGGGGCCCGGCCCAGCATTTT.

V gene TRBV7-2 combines with J gene TRBJ2-3; 9 positions agree with TRBD2. This CDR3 region has 15 residues. Germline lookup yields CDR1 SGHTA and CDR2 FQGNSA. With V trimmed by 4 bases and J by 2 bases, 4 bases remained unmatched. CDR3 DNA sequence: TGTGCCAGCAGCTCAAGCGGGGGGACCACAGATACGCAGTATTTT. Translated: CASSSSGGTTDTQYF.

The chain employs TRBV7-9 and TRBJ1-4; 7 bases are shared with TRBD1. This CDR3 comprises 15 residues. Germline trimming cut 1 base from V and 7 bases from J; bases unmatched to any gene: 6. The germline V gene encodes CDR1 SEHNR and CDR2 FQNEAQ (reference sequence). CDR3 sequence reads: CASSLGRAGGEKLFF. The CDR3 DNA sequence: TGTGCCAGCAGCTTAGGGAGGGCAGGGGGTGAAAAACTGTTTTTT.

This rearrangement joins TRBV6-5 to TRBJ1-1; no clear D gene. The CDR3 runs 13 residues. The germline CDR1 and CDR2 sequences are MNHEY and SVGAGI. V was cut by 8 bases and J by 6 bases, with 16 bases left in between. CDR3 amino acids: CASAREREAEAFF. The CDR3 nucleotides read TGTGCCAGCGCCCGGGAGAGGGAGGCTGAAGCTTTCTTT.

The chain uses TRBV19 and TRBJ1-3; weak D call: TRBD1 (5 bases). The CDR3 sequence is 15 residues long. V gave up 6 bases and J gave up 2 bases, with 14 bases separating them. Germline assignment: CDR1 LNHDA and CDR2 SQIVND (reference sequence). The CDR3 DNA follows: TGTGCCAGTAGACCCCCGGGGGTGACTGGAAACACCATATATTTT. Its translation is CASRPPGVTGNTIYF. Drawing the rest from reference TRBV19 and TRBJ1-3, the complete variable domain is DGGITQSPKYLFRKEGQNVTLSCEQNLNHDAMYWYRQDPGQGLRLIYYSQIVNDFQKGDIAEGYSVSREKKESFPLTVTSAQKNPTAFYLCASRPPGVTGNTIYFGEGSWLTVV.

The CDR3 loop reads CASSYRTDGYTF. CDR3 nucleotide sequence: TGTGCCAGCAGTTACAGGACTGATGGCTACACCTTC. This chain connects TRBV6-2 or TRBV6-3 to TRBJ1-2; no clear D. The CDR3 length is 12 residues. Trimming shortened V by 2 bases and J by 6 bases, and 7 bases separated the two germline ends. CDR1 and CDR2 (germline): MNHEY, SVGEGT.

The CDR3 region is CASSLRTANTEAFF. CDR3 DNA sequence: TGCGCCAGCAGCTTAAGGACAGCAAACACTGAAGCTTTCTTT. The chain is built from TRBV5-1 and TRBJ1-1; possibly TRBD1 for D (6 bases). CDR3 length: 14 amino acids. Germline V gene data show CDR1 as SGHRS and CDR2 as YFSETQ. The V and J ends lost 2 bases and 2 bases respectively, with 10 bases between them.

V gene TRBV5-6 combines with J gene TRBJ2-1, with 8 bases lining up with TRBD2. Trimming cost V 4 bases and J 4 bases; bases outside gene matches: 7. The germline V gene has CDR1 SGHDT and CDR2 YYEEEE. This CDR3 contains 15 residues. CDR3 sequence (DNA): TGTGCCAGCAGCCCAGTAGCGGGGTCATACAATGAGCAGTTCTTC. Translated, it gives CASSPVAGSYNEQFF.

The chain couples TRBV11-3 to TRBJ2-3; D gene unclear. CDR1 is SGHNT and CDR2 is YENEEA in the germline V gene. The CDR3 loop spans 14 amino acids. Trimming shortened V by 1 base and J by 4 bases, and 9 bases separated the two germline ends. CDR3 sequence (DNA): TGTGCCAGCAGCTTAGTTAAATTTGCAGATACGCAGTATTTT. It specifies CASSLVKFADTQYF.